One sample yielded the 26 T cell receptor beta chains listed below, sequenced in a study of blood T cell repertoires in COVID-19. The protocol was immunoSEQ multiplex PCR, while the TCRdb copy is restricted to in-frame clones and leaves out a portion. The table records a few hundred thousand clones, more than 80% of them present only once. The source material was PBMCs or T cells enriched from blood (not recorded which). These TCRs come from a young man who had recovered from COVID-19.

The rearrangement uses TRBV9 and TRBJ2-2; the D gene is possibly TRBD2 (5 bases). The CDR3 has 14 amino acids. V was cut by 1 base and J by 6 bases, with 10 bases left in between. Germline assignment: CDR1 SGDLS and CDR2 YYNGEE. The CDR3 here is CASSVRESAGELFF. Written as DNA, the CDR3 is TGTGCCAGCAGCGTAAGGGAGTCAGCCGGGGAGCTGTTTTTT.

The table lists this clone with a count of one. This chain links TRBV7-8 with TRBJ2-1, with 7 bases matching TRBD2. J was trimmed by 2 bases and V by 0 bases; bases with no gene match: 4. The CDR3 is 16 amino acids. The germline gives CDR1 SGHVS, CDR2 FQNEAQ. The CDR3 region has the DNA TGTGCCAGCAGCTTAGCAGGGAGGGTAACCTACAATGAGCAGTTCTTC. Encoded protein: CASSLAGRVTYNEQFF.

The rearrangement links TRBV10-2 to TRBJ1-1, with D tentatively TRBD1 (5 bases). CDR3 length: 12 residues. Trimming stripped 5 bases from V and 4 bases from J, with 8 bases between. Germline lookup yields CDR1 WSHSY and CDR2 SAAADI. CDR3 residues: CASSQGFTEAFF. In DNA form, the CDR3 reads TGCGCCAGCAGTCAGGGTTTCACTGAAGCTTTCTTT.

The chain joins TRBV5-4 to TRBJ2-2, with TRBD2 matching 10 bases. The CDR3 is 16 amino acids. V shed 2 bases, J shed 5 bases, and the junction held 6 bases outside the gene matches. The germline CDR1 and CDR2 sequences are SGHNT and YYREEE (reference sequence). This CDR3 is CASSFPSGRRTGELFF. The DNA of the CDR3 is TGTGCCAGCAGCTTCCCTAGCGGGAGAAGAACCGGGGAGCTGTTTTTT.

This chain connects TRBV2 to TRBJ2-1; 7 nucleotides line up with TRBD1. After removal of 4 bases from V and 3 bases from J, the junction contained 0 bases not matched to a gene. The germline V gene has CDR1 SNHLY and CDR2 FYNNEI. CDR3 length: 13 residues. CDR3 DNA sequence: TGTGCCAGCAGTGGACAGGGCTACAATGAGCAGTTCTTC. It yields the protein CASSGQGYNEQFF.

The chain employs TRBV9 and TRBJ2-5; perhaps TRBD2 as D (6 bases). CDR3 size: 17 residues. CDR1 SGDLS and CDR2 YYNGEE come from the germline V gene. Between the trimmed V and J ends, which lost 1 base and 2 bases, there was a span of 18 bases. CDR3 nucleotide sequence: TGTGCCAGCAGCGTATACCCCTCGGGAGTTGGACAAGAGACCCAGTACTTC. Its protein product is CASSVYPSGVGQETQYF.

The chain has TRBV6-2 or TRBV6-3 and TRBJ1-1, with 8 nucleotides matching TRBD1. The germline gives CDR1 MNHEY, CDR2 SVGEGT. Germline trimming cut 0 bases from V and 4 bases from J; bases unmatched to any gene: 7. The CDR3 contains 16 residues. The CDR3 spells CASSYSRGLGGTEAFF. In DNA, the CDR3 is TGTGCCAGCAGTTACTCCAGGGGGCTAGGTGGCACTGAAGCTTTCTTT.

The CDR3 nucleotides are TGTGCCACCAGTGCCCACCCTGGACAGGGGCCCAATGGCTACACCTTC. This gives the protein CATSAHPGQGPNGYTF. The chain links TRBV24-1 to TRBJ1-2; 9 nucleotides agree with TRBD1. The V gene end was trimmed by 5 bases and the J gene end by 6 bases; junction bases not matched to a gene: 12. The CDR3 is made up of 16 amino acids. Germline loops: CDR1 KGHDR, CDR2 SFDVKD.

The J gene is TRBJ1-4, the V gene TRBV19; TRBD1 matches 8 bases. Germline loops: CDR1 LNHDA, CDR2 SQIVND (reference sequence). The CDR3 runs to 16 residues. With V trimmed by 6 bases and J by 7 bases, 13 bases remained unmatched. The CDR3 loop is CASRLQPGTGGEKLFF. The CDR3 DNA reads TGTGCCAGTAGGCTTCAACCCGGGACAGGAGGTGAAAAACTGTTTTTT.

This CDR3 reads CASSEAQGLALRREQFF. The CDR3 nucleotides are TGTGCCAGCAGTGAAGCCCAAGGACTAGCCCTACGTAGGGAGCAGTTCTTC. The V gene is TRBV2, the J gene TRBJ2-1; 8 bases are a match to TRBD2. J was trimmed by 10 bases and V by 0 bases; bases with no gene match: 14. Germline lookup yields CDR1 SNHLY and CDR2 FYNNEI. This CDR3 has 17 residues.

The V and J genes are TRBV7-8 and TRBJ2-2, with TRBD2 matching over 10 bases. This CDR3 comprises 16 residues. J lost 4 bases, V lost 5 bases, and 7 bases had no gene match. CDR1 is SGHVS and CDR2 is FQNEAQ in the germline V gene. CDR3: CASSRLAGVATGELFF. The CDR3 nucleotides read TGTGCCAGCAGCCGCCTAGCGGGAGTCGCCACCGGGGAGCTGTTTTTT.

The V call is TRBV18, the J call TRBJ2-7; D might be TRBD1 (6 bases). V was pared by 3 bases and J by 3 bases, with 12 bases between. The germline CDR1 and CDR2 sequences are KGHSH and LQKENI. This CDR3 has 14 amino acids. DNA of the CDR3: TGTGCCAGCTCACCTGGGGGACACCTCTACGAGCAGTACTTC. This gives the protein CASSPGGHLYEQYF.

This chain joins TRBV3-1 (or the pseudogene TRBV3-2) and TRBJ1-2; no reliable D call. The CDR3 contains 12 residues. The germline V gene has CDR1 LGHDT and CDR2 YNNKEL (reference sequence). Trimming removed 1 base from V and 2 bases from J, with 2 bases in between. The CDR3 region is CASSQANYGYTF. In nucleotides, the CDR3 is TGTGCCAGCAGCCAAGCGAACTATGGCTACACCTTC.

The V and J genes are TRBV6-5 and TRBJ2-2, with 7 positions matching TRBD2. The CDR3 contains 15 residues. Losses at the gene ends were 0 bases for V and 5 bases for J; bases not matched to a gene: 3. The germline CDR1 and CDR2 sequences are MNHEY and SVGAGI. The CDR3: CASSYSGGGTGELFF. The CDR3 DNA reads TGTGCCAGCAGTTACTCTGGGGGAGGGACCGGGGAGCTGTTTTTT.

This sequence joins TRBV21-1 and TRBJ2-5; no DNA check was done on the table's D call, TRBD1. TRBV21-1 is given as a pseudogene. CDR3 size: 15 residues. CDR3 DNA: TGTGCCAGTGGTACCCCTGGGACAGTCCAAGAGACCCAGTACTTC. Its translation: CASGTPGTVQETQYF.

The rearrangement joins TRBV7-3 to TRBJ1-5; 7 bases are a match to TRBD1. The germline V gene has CDR1 SGHTA and CDR2 FQGTGA. V was clipped by 8 bases and J by 5 bases; unmatched bases: 6. CDR3 length: 13 residues. The CDR3 DNA sequence: TGTGCCAGCGCTGGACAGGAGGATCAGCCCCAGCATTTT. It specifies CASAGQEDQPQHF.

V is TRBV7-2 and J is TRBJ1-1, with a tentative D call TRBD1 (5 bases). Trimming removed 5 bases from V and 4 bases from J, with 17 bases in between. The CDR3 is made up of 15 amino acids. CDR1 is SGHTA and CDR2 is FQGNSA in the germline V gene. This chain's CDR3 is CASSPSRDWGTEAFF. The CDR3 region has the DNA TGTGCCAGCAGCCCATCCAGGGACTGGGGCACTGAAGCTTTCTTT.

The sample holds one count of this clone. The chain joins TRBV24-1 to TRBJ2-1, with D possibly TRBD2 on 5 matching bases. This CDR3 is 13 amino acids long. V was pared by 1 base and J by 10 bases, with 10 bases between. Germline V gene sequence: CDR1 KGHDR, CDR2 SFDVKD. The CDR3 is CATSDLRGNEQFF. The CDR3 nucleotides are TGTGCCACCAGTGATTTACGAGGGAACGAGCAGTTCTTC.

This chain links TRBV18 with TRBJ2-3; TRBD1 is a possible D gene (5 bases). The germline CDR1 and CDR2 sequences are KGHSH and LQKENI. The CDR3 sequence is 16 residues long. Trimming stripped 8 bases from V and 6 bases from J, with 24 bases between. CDR3: CASTPEQGGVGDTQYF. The CDR3 nucleotides are TGTGCCAGCACCCCGGAGCAGGGTGGTGTGGGTGATACGCAGTATTTT.

The chain is built from TRBV3-1 (or the pseudogene TRBV3-2) and TRBJ2-1; 7 bases line up with TRBD2. CDR1 LGHDT and CDR2 YNNKEL come from the germline V gene (reference sequence). J gave up 14 bases and V 6 bases, and 22 bases lay outside the gene matches. The CDR3 spans 16 residues. The CDR3 reads CASRPSGDPLSSSEFF. The CDR3 region has the DNA TGTGCCAGCAGACCTAGCGGTGACCCTCTGTCCTCCAGTGAGTTCTTC.

This clone has only a few counts. CDR3 DNA sequence: TGTGCCAGCAGCCAAATCGGACAGGGGAAGGGTCCCCTCCACTTT. It specifies CASSQIGQGKGPLHF. The V and J genes are TRBV7-9 and TRBJ1-6; 9 bases line up with TRBD1. Germline V gene data show CDR1 as SEHNR and CDR2 as FQNEAQ (reference sequence). The CDR3 contains 15 residues. J was trimmed by 13 bases and V by 5 bases; bases with no gene match: 12.

V and J are TRBV18 and TRBJ2-6; 7 positions agree with TRBD1. Germline V gene data show CDR1 as KGHSH and CDR2 as LQKENI. The J segment lost 1 base and the V segment lost 1 base, leaving 7 bases of the junction unmatched. CDR3 length: 18 residues. The CDR3 is CASSPLRGQGSGANVLTF. DNA of the CDR3: TGTGCCAGCTCACCACTAAGGGGGCAAGGGTCTGGGGCCAACGTCCTGACTTTC.

The V gene is TRBV3-1 (or the pseudogene TRBV3-2), the J gene TRBJ2-1; 9 positions agree with TRBD2. This CDR3 has 13 amino acids. Germline V CDR1 and CDR2: LGHDT, YNNKEL (reference sequence). V lost 7 bases, J lost 10 bases, and 8 bases stayed unmatched. For the CDR3, the DNA is TGTGCCAGCATGAGGGCGGGGGGGGAGGAGCAGTTCTTC. Protein product: CASMRAGGEEQFF.

The rearrangement uses TRBV7-2 and TRBJ1-1, with D unresolved. The CDR3 consists of 12 residues. V was pared by 5 bases and J by 9 bases, with 13 bases between. CDR1 is SGHTA, CDR2 FQGNSA, per germline. CDR3 in DNA: TGTGCCAGCAGCCCGCGGCGCGACCAAGCTTTCTTT. Amino acids: CASSPRRDQAFF.

The rearrangement uses TRBV4-1 and TRBJ1-5; D not certain. The CDR3 runs 15 residues. Trimming stripped 0 bases from V and 7 bases from J, with 13 bases between. The V gene's germline CDR1 is MGHRA and CDR2 YSYEKL. Here the CDR3 DNA reads TGCGCCAGCAGCCAAGATGTTCGGGATACGCAGCCCCAGCATTTT. This gives the protein CASSQDVRDTQPQHF.

This chain uses TRBV12-5 with TRBJ1-1; 8 positions match TRBD1. J lost 6 bases, V lost 2 bases, and 17 bases had no gene match. CDR1 is LGHNT, CDR2 FRNRAP, per germline. The CDR3 extends over 18 amino acids. The CDR3 is CASGLIGRGQVYLSEAFF. DNA of the CDR3: TGTGCTAGTGGTTTGATCGGCAGGGGGCAGGTTTATCTTTCTGAAGCTTTCTTT.